These 21 T cell receptor beta chains share one sample of origin, sequenced in a study of blood T cell repertoires in COVID-19. Libraries were prepared by immunoSEQ multiplex PCR; TCRdb keeps only in-frame clonotypes and omits some of them. The top ten hold about 7.5% of the sample, which has roughly 140,000 clones, under 90% seen once. Material for sequencing was peripheral blood. The receptors here all came from a human donor in a cohort sampled during active COVID-19.

This chain joins TRBV6-5 and TRBJ1-3, with D perhaps matching TRBD1 (5 bases). There are 14 residues in the CDR3. V was pared by 7 bases and J by 4 bases, with 14 bases between. Looked up from germline, CDR1 is MNHEY and CDR2 is SVGAGI. The CDR3: CASIPGGIGNTIYF. CDR3 nucleotides: TGTGCCAGCATTCCCGGGGGTATCGGAAACACCATATATTTT.

This clone has just a few counts. V gene TRBV5-4 combines with J gene TRBJ2-3; D possibly corresponds to TRBD2 (5 bases). The CDR3 length is 14 residues. Germline V lookup: CDR1 SGHNT, CDR2 YYREEE (reference sequence). Trimming removed 1 base from V and 2 bases from J, with 8 bases in between. CDR3 loop: CASSLSGYTDTQYF. Here the CDR3 DNA reads TGTGCCAGCAGCTTGAGCGGATACACAGATACGCAGTATTTT.

This sequence joins TRBV5-1 and TRBJ1-2; D is undetermined. Deletions cut 4 bases from V and 4 bases from J, with 14 bases between. This CDR3 is 14 amino acids long. In germline, CDR1 is SGHRS, CDR2 YFSETQ. The CDR3 spells CASSPVGGLYGYTF. The CDR3 DNA reads TGCGCCAGCAGCCCCGTAGGAGGACTCTATGGCTACACCTTC. Complete variable domain (other parts from reference TRBV5-1 and TRBJ1-2): KAGVTQTPRYLIKTRGQQVTLSCSPISGHRSVSWYQQTPGQGLQFLFEYFSETQRNKGNFPGRFSGRQFSNSRSEMNVSTLELGDSALYLCASSPVGGLYGYTFGSGTRLTVV.

The genes are TRBV27 and TRBJ1-3; D unclear. CDR3 length equals 15 residues. Germline-derived CDR1 and CDR2 are MNHEY and SMNVEV (reference sequence). Trimming left V 2 bases short and J 0 bases short, with 8 bases between. CDR3 amino acids: CASSLRASSGNTIYF. In nucleotides, the CDR3 is TGTGCCAGCAGTTTACGAGCGTCCTCTGGAAACACCATATATTTT.

The chain recombines TRBV29-1 with TRBJ2-3; 12 positions match TRBD2. Germline V gene lookup returns CDR1 SQVTM and CDR2 ANQGSEA. The CDR3 sequence is 17 residues long. Trimming at V came to 1 base and at J to 5 bases, leaving 10 bases not matched to a gene. The CDR3 DNA reads TGCAGCGTTGAAGTTCCTTGGACTAGCGGGAATGGAGATACGCAGTATTTT. Its protein is CSVEVPWTSGNGDTQYF.

This clone is deemed medium-sized (0.01 to 0.1%). The chain employs TRBV9 and TRBJ1-4; 10 bases match TRBD1. There are 16 residues in the CDR3. CDR1 is SGDLS and CDR2 is YYNGEE in the germline V gene. With 0 bases clipped from V and 4 bases from J, the junction kept 3 bases outside the gene matches. CDR3 in DNA: TGTGCCAGCAGCGTAGCGGGACAGGGGCATAATGAAAAACTGTTTTTT. It translates to CASSVAGQGHNEKLFF.

V and J are TRBV2 and TRBJ2-7; 9 bases agree with TRBD2. This CDR3 is 13 amino acids long. J was trimmed by 6 bases and V by 4 bases; bases with no gene match: 4. CDR1 SNHLY and CDR2 FYNNEI come from the germline V gene. The CDR3 is CASSVQREVEQYF. Written as DNA, the CDR3 is TGTGCCAGCAGTGTCCAGCGGGAGGTCGAGCAGTACTTC.

This clone showed up just a few times. The rearrangement uses TRBV5-4 and TRBJ1-6; a weak D match, TRBD1 (6 bases). Per the germline V gene, CDR1 is SGHNT and CDR2 is YYREEE (reference sequence). V lost 4 bases, J lost 3 bases, and 20 bases lay in between. This CDR3 has 18 amino acids. CDR3 protein: CASSRNPGQGIYNSPLHF. The CDR3 DNA follows: TGTGCCAGCAGCAGAAATCCGGGACAAGGGATCTATAATTCACCCCTCCACTTT.

This chain links TRBV7-2 with TRBJ1-2; weak D call: TRBD1 (5 bases). The CDR3 has 16 residues. Between the trimmed V and J ends, which lost 5 bases and 4 bases, there was a span of 20 bases. Per the germline V gene, CDR1 is SGHTA and CDR2 is FQGNSA. CDR3 protein: CASSPSQLQGGYGYTF. The CDR3 DNA follows: TGTGCCAGCAGCCCGTCCCAACTCCAGGGTGGCTATGGCTACACCTTC.

This chain joins TRBV15 and TRBJ2-7, with TRBD2 as a possible D gene (6 bases). This CDR3 has 14 residues. The ends were cut back, 0 bases at V and 5 bases at J, with 11 bases in the middle. CDR1 is LNHNV, CDR2 YYDKDF, per germline (reference sequence). The CDR3 loop reads CATSRDVAEDEQYF. The CDR3 nucleotides read TGTGCCACCAGCAGAGATGTAGCGGAAGACGAGCAGTACTTC.

This sequence joins TRBV6-2 or TRBV6-3 and TRBJ2-1, with 9 bases identical to TRBD2. V shed 5 bases and J 15 bases; nucleotides not matched to a gene: 5. The CDR3 is 11 amino acids. Germline CDR1 and CDR2: MNHEY and SVGEGT. The CDR3 here is CASSGREGRFF. CDR3 coding DNA: TGTGCCAGCAGTGGGCGGGAGGGCCGGTTCTTC.

Details on this clone: In the same sample, other DNA sequences code for this CDR3. This chain links TRBV18 with TRBJ2-7; 8 nucleotides match TRBD2. J was trimmed by 4 bases and V by 2 bases; bases with no gene match: 4. Germline CDR1 is KGHSH and CDR2 is LQKENI. This CDR3 is built from 14 residues. CDR3 nucleotide sequence: TGTGCCAGCTCACCAGGGCTAGCGGGTTACGAGCAGTACTTC. Its translation is CASSPGLAGYEQYF.

This chain links TRBV28 with TRBJ1-5; no reliable D call. The CDR3 is 14 amino acids. Germline V gene sequence: CDR1 MDHEN, CDR2 SYDVKM. V shed 2 bases and J shed 0 bases, with 5 bases lying between them. CDR3: CASSLTYSNQPQHF. The CDR3 coding sequence is TGTGCCAGCAGTTTAACATATAGCAATCAGCCCCAGCATTTT. Full variable domain (rest looked up from reference TRBV28 and TRBJ1-5): DVKVTQSSRYLVKRTGEKVFLECVQDMDHENMFWYRQDPGLGLRLIYFSYDVKMKEKGDIPEGYSVSREKKERFSLILESASTNQTSMYLCASSLTYSNQPQHFGDGTRLSIL.

CDR3 in amino acids: CSASHNLLAAAYEQYF. CDR3 DNA: TGCAGTGCTAGTCACAACTTATTAGCAGCCGCCTACGAGCAGTACTTC. The genes are TRBV20-1 and TRBJ2-7; unclear D gene. The germline CDR1 and CDR2 sequences are DFQATT and SNEGSKA (reference sequence). Deletions cut 3 bases from V and 2 bases from J, with 20 bases between. The CDR3 runs to 16 residues.

This clone has a handful of counts. The CDR3 loop is CASVRGVGNQPQHF. For the CDR3, the DNA is TGTGCCAGCGTGCGGGGCGTAGGCAATCAGCCCCAGCATTTT. The J gene is TRBJ1-5, the V gene TRBV28; weak D call: TRBD1 (5 bases). V was shortened by 8 bases and J by 2 bases, with 13 bases between the two germline ends. The CDR3 runs to 14 residues. Germline CDR1 MDHEN, CDR2 SYDVKM.

The rearrangement joins TRBV6-5 to TRBJ1-2; D not certain. This CDR3 comprises 15 residues. Germline lookup yields CDR1 MNHEY and CDR2 SVGAGI. V dropped 0 bases and J dropped 5 bases, with 13 bases sitting between them. CDR3 sequence reads: CASSYSGPALYGYTF. The CDR3 nucleotides are TGTGCCAGCAGTTACTCTGGGCCCGCTCTATATGGCTACACCTTC.

This sequence joins TRBV19 and TRBJ2-1; 11 bases agree with TRBD2. There are 18 residues in the CDR3. The V and J ends lost 5 bases and 5 bases, in that order; junction bases with no gene match: 14. The germline V gene encodes CDR1 LNHDA and CDR2 SQIVND (reference sequence). CDR3 protein: CASSVGTRGLADHNEQFF. The CDR3 bases are TGTGCCAGTAGTGTTGGAACCCGGGGACTAGCGGACCACAATGAGCAGTTCTTC. Combining the CDR3 with reference TRBV19 and TRBJ2-1 gives the whole variable domain DGGITQSPKYLFRKEGQNVTLSCEQNLNHDAMYWYRQDPGQGLRLIYYSQIVNDFQKGDIAEGYSVSREKKESFPLTVTSAQKNPTAFYLCASSVGTRGLADHNEQFFGPGTRLTVL.

The CDR3 DNA sequence: TGTGCCAGCAGTTACTATCGACAGGGTCCTTTTGAGCAGTACTTC. This encodes CASSYYRQGPFEQYF. The V call is TRBV6-5, the J call TRBJ2-7, with 7 bases fitting TRBD1. V gave up 1 base and J gave up 7 bases; unmatched junction bases: 10. The CDR3 covers 15 residues. Per the germline V gene, CDR1 is MNHEY and CDR2 is SVGAGI.

The rearrangement links TRBV28 to TRBJ2-3; 9 nucleotides align to TRBD1. Germline values: CDR1 MDHEN, CDR2 SYDVKM. The CDR3 loop spans 16 amino acids. After removal of 5 bases from V and 2 bases from J, the junction contained 8 bases not matched to a gene. The CDR3 DNA follows: TGTGCCAGCAGTCTCGGGACAGGGCATAACACAGATACGCAGTATTTT. This codes for CASSLGTGHNTDTQYF. The full variable domain, completed using reference TRBV28 and TRBJ2-3, is DVKVTQSSRYLVKRTGEKVFLECVQDMDHENMFWYRQDPGLGLRLIYFSYDVKMKEKGDIPEGYSVSREKKERFSLILESASTNQTSMYLCASSLGTGHNTDTQYFGPGTRLTVL.

The chain combines TRBV5-1 with TRBJ2-7; 11 bases map to TRBD2. The CDR3 runs to 20 residues. J was trimmed by 4 bases and V by 4 bases; bases with no gene match: 22. From germline, CDR1 is SGHRS and CDR2 YFSETQ. The chain's CDR3 is CASSKDRPRNIAGGPYEQYF. The CDR3 DNA sequence: TGCGCCAGCAGCAAGGACAGGCCGCGGAATATAGCGGGAGGGCCGTACGAGCAGTACTTC.

This chain uses TRBV5-1 with TRBJ1-2, with 7 bases lining up with TRBD1. CDR3 length: 14 amino acids. V lost 4 bases, J lost 3 bases, and 6 bases stayed unmatched. Germline V CDR1 and CDR2: SGHRS, YFSETQ. The DNA for the CDR3 is TGCGCCAGCAGCCGGGAAGGACAGGACTATGGCTACACCTTC. Its protein is CASSREGQDYGYTF.